What follows is one T cell receptor beta chain and its context. Its antigen is unknown. There are no base qualities to consult, and no much larger clone falls within one base. Distinct nucleotide sequences in the sample also encode this CDR3. CD8 naive samples were CD45RO-negative cells positively selected for CCR7, giving a CD45RA+CCR7+ population that excluded TemRA cells. The donors were healthy, HIV-negative adults with no recently reported acute infections or vaccinations. Every donor was a Caucasian adult living in Nashville, Tennessee, USA. Blood was obtained by leukapheresis, after which PBMCs were separated by Ficoll-Histopaque density gradient centrifugation and cryopreserved in liquid nitrogen vapor phase. Analytical flow cytometry was used to check the purity and quantity of every magnetically sorted T cell population. From each sorted fraction, genomic DNA was isolated and quantified by UV absorbance on a Nanodrop 2000c.

The CDR3 measures 14 amino acids from cysteine to phenylalanine. The only DNA kept is the CDR3, 42 bases in frame from the first base. V is reduced by 6 bases and J by 6 bases, leaving a spacing of 17 bases between them. CDR1 SEHNR and CDR2 FQNEAQ are derived from the germline V gene (reference sequence). These data are taken from a study of shared clonotypes between healthy human individuals (dated by TCRdb to 2019 to 2021). A note on the overall study: Two women and three men aged 18 to 49 years were included in the cohort. For each donor, three plates each were used for CD4 naive and CD4 memory, two plates were used for CD8 naive, and one plate was used for CD8 memory. To estimate repertoire size and how much clonotypes are shared between individuals, the study performed deep sequencing of blood TCR repertoires from a handful of healthy adults. Different laboratories and diverse techniques were used to prepare libraries and sequence TCR repertoires, to increase sequencing depth and limit assay-specific biases. Leukapheresis yielded between about 0.8 and 8.9 billion PBMCs per donor.

Using the deep immunoSEQ assay, TCR CDR3 regions were amplified from genomic DNA by multiplex PCR. Extracted genomic DNA from each cell subset was spread evenly across all wells of several immunoSEQ 96-well plates, with each plate serving as a replicate. For sorted subsets, 200 to 250 ng genomic DNA, equal to some 30,000 T cell genomes, was loaded into each replicate PCR. Purified libraries were measured with a Qubit 3.0 fluorometer, size-checked on a Bioanalyzer 2100, and measured again with the KAPA Library Quantification kit. Every immunoSEQ 96-well plate was sequenced on a separate single-read 150-cycle Illumina NextSeq 550 flow cell. The original methods were these. The immunoSEQ output contained only junctional sequences without quality scores, so filtering could not match that applied to full-length reads. To assign V/J genes and CDR3, sequences were annotated using PyIR, a Python wrapper for IgBLAST v1.9, with IMGT germline references. Reads were removed for weak V/J assignments (E-value above 1e-6), missing CDR3, stop codons, out-of-frame junctions, or ambiguous translated residues. V3J clonotypes were defined as sequences sharing an identical inferred V gene, J gene, and CDR3 amino acid sequence. Percentage overlap between repertoires was calculated by dividing the number of shared unique clonotypes by the size of the smaller repertoire. Three approaches were used to assess repertoire richness: RTK rarefaction, the Chao1 estimator, and Recon v2.1 estimates of unobserved clonotypes. OLGA was used to compute generation probabilities for all TCRbeta clonotypes that the gDNA method yielded from a few donors. Here the immuneACCESS table is served through TCRdb, limited to in-frame sequences with V and J called. Missing clones are a known gap in these copies; in checked studies unresolved V genes cover under half, and the rest lacks a known reason. Clone size and V and J calls were adopted from that table, with D and trimming inferred from the DNA. This sample gives approximately 810,000 clones in total; roughly 92% of them show up just once. Less than 25% of the sample lies in the top ten.

What the study reported, not specific to this receptor: Naive subsets generally had larger estimated clonotype richness than memory subsets did. Across a handful of donors, approximately 4.9% of naive CD4, more than 3% of naive CD8, 2% to 2.5% of memory CD4, and 0.3% to 0.45% of memory CD8 clonotypes were shared. Even with the large sequencing depth, rarefaction of the sorted-subset datasets indicated that sequencing was incomplete. Only blood was sampled, and tissue TCR repertoires likely differ from those in blood. Based on pairwise subsampling, the degree of clonotype sharing among donors was expected to be affected by sequencing depth. Because the study included a small number of donors, the genetic and exposure-history diversity represented was limited. Compared with non-shared clonotypes, the clonotypes found in all four sorted-subset donors had higher generation probabilities.

This chain is built from TRBV7-9 and TRBJ2-5; the D gene cannot be resolved reliably. The receptor comes from a man aged 25-40 years in good health. Sequencing was done on a sample of naive CD8+ T cells sorted from blood. The cell subset or site label, read with the paper, signifies: CD45RA+CCR7+. At the DNA level, the sequence is TGTGCCAGCAGTTCCGAACCATTAGGGAAGACCCAGTACTTC. Translated, this gives CASSSEPLGKTQYF.